This entry lists 30 T cell receptor beta chains sequenced from one sample in a study of OX40 agonist ivuxolimab in advanced cancers. Data came from immunoSEQ multiplex PCR; TCRdb stores just in-frame clones and leaves some out. The sample lists 65,000 to 85,000 clones; roughly 90% were seen once. Sequencing used CD4+ or CD8+ T cells sorted from blood, obtained in a trial of the OX40 agonist ivuxolimab. These receptors all stem from an adult with an advanced solid tumor such as melanoma, head and neck, liver or kidney cancer.

The chain uses TRBV6-1 and TRBJ1-1; D is perhaps TRBD1 (5 bases). The V and J ends lost 6 bases and 2 bases respectively, with 13 bases between them. The germline V gene has CDR1 MNHNS and CDR2 SASEGT. CDR3 length equals 14 residues. The CDR3 coding sequence is TGTGCCAGCAGGCTCCAGGGAATCAACACTGAAGCTTTCTTT. Protein sequence: CASRLQGINTEAFF.

The rearrangement links TRBV5-4 to TRBJ2-7; D is ambiguous. Trimming took off 2 bases at V and 9 bases at J, with 9 bases between the two ends. Germline V gene lookup returns CDR1 SGHNT and CDR2 YYREEE (reference sequence). CDR3 length equals 11 residues. The DNA for the CDR3 is TGTGCCAGCAGCTTAGTAGCAGGGCAGTACTTC. Encoded protein: CASSLVAGQYF.

The gene calls are TRBV2 and TRBJ2-7, with D uncertain. The ends were cut back, 6 bases at V and 3 bases at J, with 9 bases in the middle. The CDR3 extends over 12 amino acids. Per germline, CDR1 SNHLY and CDR2 FYNNEI. The DNA of the CDR3 is TGTGCCAGCAGCGTCTTAAGCTACGAGCAGTACTTC. Translating gives CASSVLSYEQYF.

V and J are TRBV28 and TRBJ1-6; D remains ambiguous. The V end was cut by 5 bases, the J end by 8 bases, with 10 bases between. The CDR3 contains 13 residues. The germline CDR1 and CDR2 sequences are MDHEN and SYDVKM. The CDR3 DNA reads TGTGCCAGCAGTCTCCCTGTGCATTCACCCCTCCACTTT. This sequence encodes CASSLPVHSPLHF.

J is TRBJ2-1 and V is TRBV18, with D unresolved. The CDR3 length is 15 residues. Trimming removed 2 bases at V and 3 bases at J, with 11 bases between. The germline gives CDR1 KGHSH, CDR2 LQKENI. The CDR3 loop reads CASSPGHADYNEQFF. In DNA, the CDR3 is TGTGCCAGCTCACCAGGGCACGCGGACTACAATGAGCAGTTCTTC. The whole variable domain, filled in from reference TRBV18 and TRBJ2-1, reads NAGVMQNPRHLVRRRGQEARLRCSPMKGHSHVYWYRQLPEEGLKFMVYLQKENIIDESGMPKERFSAEFPKEGPSILRIQQVVRGDSAAYFCASSPGHADYNEQFFGPGTRLTVL.

The chain joins TRBV4-1 to TRBJ1-2; 7 bases line up with TRBD1. Trimming cost V 3 bases and J 3 bases; bases outside gene matches: 10. The V gene's germline CDR1 is MGHRA and CDR2 YSYEKL. This CDR3 is 16 amino acids long. This chain's CDR3 is CASSQLTRGQDYGYTF. CDR3 nucleotides: TGCGCCAGCAGCCAGCTTACAAGGGGGCAGGACTATGGCTACACCTTC.

The chain employs TRBV7-8 and TRBJ2-7, with 7 bases fitting TRBD2. The CDR3 sequence is 18 residues long. J gave up 0 bases and V 10 bases, and 21 bases lay outside the gene matches. Looked up from germline, CDR1 is SGHVS and CDR2 is FQNEAQ. The CDR3 loop is CAILVVRLALWISYEQYF. The CDR3 DNA is TGTGCCATCCTGGTCGTAAGACTAGCCCTTTGGATCTCCTACGAGCAGTACTTC.

The CDR3 spells CASSPDPRTQYF. In DNA, the CDR3 is TGTGCCAGCTCCCCCGATCCGCGGACCCAGTACTTC. This chain connects TRBV18 to TRBJ2-5, with D unresolved. There are 12 residues in the CDR3. Germline lookup yields CDR1 KGHSH and CDR2 LQKENI. Trimming pared 6 bases from V and 7 bases from J, leaving 12 bases between. The variable domain in full, completed from reference TRBV18 and TRBJ2-5, reads NAGVMQNPRHLVRRRGQEARLRCSPMKGHSHVYWYRQLPEEGLKFMVYLQKENIIDESGMPKERFSAEFPKEGPSILRIQQVVRGDSAAYFCASSPDPRTQYFGPGTRLLVL.

The CDR3 protein is CASSYYNYGYTF. CDR3 sequence (DNA): TGTGCCAGCAGTTACTATAACTATGGCTACACCTTC. This rearrangement joins TRBV6-6 to TRBJ1-2, with D uncertain. Germline CDR1 is MNHNY and CDR2 is SVGAGI (reference sequence). Trimming cost V 1 base and J 1 base, with 1 base left between them. This CDR3 is 12 amino acids long.

The V call is TRBV19, the J call TRBJ1-5, with D hard to call. Looked up from germline, CDR1 is LNHDA and CDR2 is SQIVND (reference sequence). The CDR3 spans 14 residues. Trimming stripped 7 bases from V and 2 bases from J, with 12 bases between. CDR3 coding DNA: TGTGCCAGTACTAGGAACCCGGGCAATCAGCCCCAGCATTTT. As protein: CASTRNPGNQPQHF.

CDR3 DNA: TGTGCCAGCTCAACGATTAGTATGAGCTCCTACAATGAGCAGTTCTTC. This translates into CASSTISMSSYNEQFF. The chain uses TRBV18 and TRBJ2-1, with unresolved D. Germline V gene sequence: CDR1 KGHSH, CDR2 LQKENI. CDR3 length: 16 residues. Trimming removed 5 bases at V and 0 bases at J, with 14 bases between.

V usage is TRBV6-6 and J usage is TRBJ2-1, with 9 bases lining up with TRBD2. The CDR3 is 13 residues long. The germline V gene has CDR1 MNHNY and CDR2 SVGAGI (reference sequence). V lost 11 bases, J lost 1 base, and 3 bases stayed unmatched. CDR3 nucleotide sequence: TGTGCCCCGAGCGGGAGGTCCTACAATGAGCAGTTCTTC. This sequence encodes CAPSGRSYNEQFF.

The chain employs TRBV10-3 and TRBJ2-2, with D perhaps assigned TRBD1 or TRBD2 (6 bases each). Germline V gene sequence: CDR1 ENHRY, CDR2 SYGVKD. V lost 0 bases and J lost 1, with 15 bases in between. The CDR3 runs to 18 residues. CDR3 loop: CAISESGAGGMNTGELFF. The CDR3 coding sequence is TGTGCCATCAGTGAGTCGGGGGCAGGAGGGATGAACACCGGGGAGCTGTTTTTT.

CDR3 DNA: TGTGCCAGCAGTTTTCGACAGGGGGAAAATGAGCAGTTCTTC. This sequence encodes CASSFRQGENEQFF. This chain connects TRBV27 to TRBJ2-1; 9 bases align to TRBD1. This CDR3 is 14 amino acids long. Germline V gives CDR1 MNHEY, CDR2 SMNVEV (reference sequence). The V segment lost 3 bases and the J segment 7 bases; nucleotides outside the gene matches: 4.

The rearrangement uses TRBV7-2 and TRBJ1-2, with D unclear. Germline V gene lookup returns CDR1 SGHTA and CDR2 FQGNSA. The CDR3 spans 12 residues. V lost 5 bases, J lost 4 bases, and 8 bases lay in between. The CDR3: CASSTRSYGYTF. CDR3 coding DNA: TGTGCCAGCAGCACACGAAGCTATGGCTACACCTTC.

The chain carries TRBV7-9 and TRBJ2-5, with TRBD1 as a possible D gene (5 bases). CDR3 size: 13 residues. The germline V gene encodes CDR1 SEHNR and CDR2 FQNEAQ (reference sequence). The V and J ends lost 7 bases and 4 bases respectively, with 13 bases between them. In nucleotides, the CDR3 is TGTGCCAGCATCCCAATAGGGGCAGAGACCCAGTACTTC. Its protein product is CASIPIGAETQYF.

The chain has TRBV6-5 and TRBJ1-1; tentative D call: TRBD1 (5 bases). V lost 1 base and J 0 bases, leaving 12 bases between the germline ends. The germline CDR1 and CDR2 sequences are MNHEY and SVGAGI. CDR3 length equals 16 residues. This chain's CDR3 is CASSYWGRFMNTEAFF. The CDR3 DNA follows: TGTGCCAGCAGTTACTGGGGCCGGTTCATGAACACTGAAGCTTTCTTT.

In its sample, this clone was seen once. The V gene is TRBV5-1, the J gene TRBJ1-2; tentative D call: TRBD1 (5 bases). This CDR3 comprises 18 residues. V lost 0 bases and J lost 0, with 18 bases in between. CDR1 and CDR2 from the germline V gene are SGHRS and YFSETQ. The CDR3 is CASSLAPGSSKANYGYTF. The CDR3 DNA follows: TGCGCCAGCAGCTTGGCCCCAGGGAGCTCTAAAGCTAACTATGGCTACACCTTC. Drawing the rest from reference TRBV5-1 and TRBJ1-2, the complete variable domain is KAGVTQTPRYLIKTRGQQVTLSCSPISGHRSVSWYQQTPGQGLQFLFEYFSETQRNKGNFPGRFSGRQFSNSRSEMNVSTLELGDSALYLCASSLAPGSSKANYGYTFGSGTRLTVV.

The J gene is TRBJ1-2, the V gene TRBV10-3; no clear D. Trimming removed 2 bases at V and 7 bases at J, with 5 bases between. The CDR3 runs to 11 residues. The germline V gene has CDR1 ENHRY and CDR2 SYGVKD. CDR3 nucleotides: TGTGCCATCAGTGAGGGTGGTGGCTACACCTTC. Amino acid sequence: CAISEGGGYTF.

Here the CDR3 DNA reads TGTGCCAGCAGCTTATGGGGAGGGGAGCAGTACTTC. This codes for CASSLWGGEQYF. The V gene is TRBV7-2, the J gene TRBJ2-7; 7 bases fit TRBD2. Germline V gene sequence: CDR1 SGHTA, CDR2 FQGNSA. J gave up 7 bases and V 2 bases, and 2 bases lay outside the gene matches. The CDR3 contains 12 residues.

The gene calls are TRBV5-1 and TRBJ1-2; 10 bases line up with TRBD1. Per the germline V gene, CDR1 is SGHRS and CDR2 is YFSETQ. V dropped 4 bases and J dropped 7; count of bases not matched to a gene: 4. The CDR3 totals 13 residues. The DNA of the CDR3 is TGCGCCAGCAGCGAGGGACAGGGGATTGGCTACACCTTC. Protein product: CASSEGQGIGYTF.

The chain uses TRBV27 and TRBJ2-7, with D perhaps being TRBD1 or TRBD2 (5 bases each). Between the trimmed V and J ends, which lost 0 bases and 2 bases, there was a span of 20 bases. This CDR3 has 18 residues. Germline CDR1 MNHEY, CDR2 SMNVEV (reference sequence). CDR3 nucleotide sequence: TGTGCCAGCAGTTTATCGCAGTTTCGGGGCGATTCCGCCTACGAGCAGTACTTC. It codes for CASSLSQFRGDSAYEQYF.

This sequence joins TRBV10-1 and TRBJ2-1; 7 positions agree with TRBD2. CDR1 WNHNN and CDR2 SYGVQD come from the germline V gene (reference sequence). There are 15 residues in the CDR3. J was trimmed by 3 bases and V by 2 bases; bases with no gene match: 4. For the CDR3, the DNA is TGCGCCAGCAGTGAGGCGGGAGAAGGCTACAATGAGCAGTTCTTC. As protein: CASSEAGEGYNEQFF.

For this clone: This sample includes further DNA sequences coding for the same CDR3. The chain recombines TRBV28 with TRBJ2-2; D not resolved. Germline values: CDR1 MDHEN, CDR2 SYDVKM. V lost 5 bases, J lost 4 bases, and 5 bases lay in between. The length of the CDR3 is 12 residues. The CDR3 DNA follows: TGTGCCAGCAGTCTATTCACCGGGGAGCTGTTTTTT. It yields the protein CASSLFTGELFF. The entire variable domain, with the rest obtained from reference TRBV28 and TRBJ2-2, is as follows: DVKVTQSSRYLVKRTGEKVFLECVQDMDHENMFWYRQDPGLGLRLIYFSYDVKMKEKGDIPEGYSVSREKKERFSLILESASTNQTSMYLCASSLFTGELFFGEGSRLTVL.

Here the CDR3 DNA reads TGTGCCAGCAGCTTAGCGGGAGAGGTCTACAATGAGCAGTTCTTC. It codes for CASSLAGEVYNEQFF. V usage is TRBV7-3 and J usage is TRBJ2-1, with TRBD2 identical over 7 bases. This CDR3 has 15 amino acids. The trim removed 2 bases at V and 3 bases at J, leaving 4 bases unmatched. Germline V gene sequence: CDR1 SGHTA, CDR2 FQGTGA.

V is TRBV10-3 and J is TRBJ2-3; a weak D match, TRBD1 (6 bases). Looked up from germline, CDR1 is ENHRY and CDR2 is SYGVKD. CDR3 length: 14 residues. Trimming removed 6 bases at V and 1 base at J, with 11 bases between. This chain's CDR3 is CAISDRLGTDTQYF. In DNA form, the CDR3 reads TGTGCCATCAGCGACAGGTTGGGCACAGATACGCAGTATTTT.

The chain carries TRBV7-3 and TRBJ2-6; 8 bases are a match to TRBD1. This CDR3 comprises 17 residues. Germline-derived CDR1 and CDR2 are SGHTA and FQGTGA. Trimming took 4 bases from V and 9 from J; bases not matched to a gene: 14. The CDR3 spells CASSSEQGETGLNVLTF. The CDR3 DNA reads as TGTGCCAGCAGCTCTGAACAGGGGGAGACCGGACTCAACGTCCTGACTTTC.

The rearrangement links TRBV2 to TRBJ2-2, with TRBD1 as a possible D gene (6 bases). CDR3 length: 15 residues. The V gene lost 9 bases and the J gene lost 4 bases, with 18 bases spanning the gap. CDR1 and CDR2 (germline): SNHLY, FYNNEI. CDR3 sequence: CASSGGLILTGELFF. The CDR3 nucleotides read TGTGCCAGTTCTGGGGGCCTCATCCTCACCGGGGAGCTGTTTTTT.

The table lists this clone with a count of one. The rearrangement joins TRBV19 to TRBJ2-5, with D tentatively TRBD1 (6 bases). CDR3 length equals 15 residues. Germline V gene data show CDR1 as LNHDA and CDR2 as SQIVND (reference sequence). With 6 bases removed from V and 1 base from J, the gap between germline ends came to 15 bases. The CDR3: CASSEARTAQETQYF. The CDR3, as DNA: TGTGCCAGTAGCGAAGCAAGGACAGCCCAAGAGACCCAGTACTTC.

The J gene is TRBJ2-3, the V gene TRBV5-1, with 10 bases identical to TRBD2. The CDR3 spans 15 residues. From germline, CDR1 is SGHRS and CDR2 YFSETQ. Trimming cost V 1 base and J 6 bases; bases outside gene matches: 5. In DNA form, the CDR3 reads TGCGCCAGCAGCTTGAATAGCGGGGGGAGGGATACGCAGTATTTT. It encodes CASSLNSGGRDTQYF. The full variable domain, its missing parts supplied by reference TRBV5-1 and TRBJ2-3, is KAGVTQTPRYLIKTRGQQVTLSCSPISGHRSVSWYQQTPGQGLQFLFEYFSETQRNKGNFPGRFSGRQFSNSRSEMNVSTLELGDSALYLCASSLNSGGRDTQYFGPGTRLTVL.